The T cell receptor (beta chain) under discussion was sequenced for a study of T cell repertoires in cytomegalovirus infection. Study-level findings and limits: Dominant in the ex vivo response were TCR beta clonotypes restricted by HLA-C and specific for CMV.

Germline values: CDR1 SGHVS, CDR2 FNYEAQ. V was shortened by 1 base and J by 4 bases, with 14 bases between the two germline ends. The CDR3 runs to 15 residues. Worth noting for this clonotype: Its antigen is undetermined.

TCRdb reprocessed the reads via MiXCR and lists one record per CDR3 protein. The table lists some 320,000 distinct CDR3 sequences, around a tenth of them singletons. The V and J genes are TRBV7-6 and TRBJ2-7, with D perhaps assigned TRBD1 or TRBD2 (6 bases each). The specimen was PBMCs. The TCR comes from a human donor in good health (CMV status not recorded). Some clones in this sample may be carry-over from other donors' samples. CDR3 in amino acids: CASSLEGGLEYEQYF. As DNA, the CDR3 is TGTGCCAGCAGCTTAGAGGGGGGACTGGAGTACGAGCAGTACTTC.